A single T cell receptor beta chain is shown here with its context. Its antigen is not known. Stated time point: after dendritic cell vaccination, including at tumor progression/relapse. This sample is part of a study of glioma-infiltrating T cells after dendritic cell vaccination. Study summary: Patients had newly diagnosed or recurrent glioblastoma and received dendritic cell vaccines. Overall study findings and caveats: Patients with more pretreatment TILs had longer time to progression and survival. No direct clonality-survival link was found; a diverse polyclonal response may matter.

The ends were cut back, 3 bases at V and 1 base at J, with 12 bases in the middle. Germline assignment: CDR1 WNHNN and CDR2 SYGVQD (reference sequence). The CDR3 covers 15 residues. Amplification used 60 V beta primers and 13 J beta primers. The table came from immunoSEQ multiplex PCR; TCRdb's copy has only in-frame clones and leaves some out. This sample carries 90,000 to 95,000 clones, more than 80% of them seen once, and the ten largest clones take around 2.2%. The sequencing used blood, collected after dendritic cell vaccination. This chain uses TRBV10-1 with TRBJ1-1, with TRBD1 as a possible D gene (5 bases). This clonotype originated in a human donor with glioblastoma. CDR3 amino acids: CASSDSLQANTEAFF. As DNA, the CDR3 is TGCGCCAGCAGTGATTCTTTACAGGCGAACACTGAAGCTTTCTTT.